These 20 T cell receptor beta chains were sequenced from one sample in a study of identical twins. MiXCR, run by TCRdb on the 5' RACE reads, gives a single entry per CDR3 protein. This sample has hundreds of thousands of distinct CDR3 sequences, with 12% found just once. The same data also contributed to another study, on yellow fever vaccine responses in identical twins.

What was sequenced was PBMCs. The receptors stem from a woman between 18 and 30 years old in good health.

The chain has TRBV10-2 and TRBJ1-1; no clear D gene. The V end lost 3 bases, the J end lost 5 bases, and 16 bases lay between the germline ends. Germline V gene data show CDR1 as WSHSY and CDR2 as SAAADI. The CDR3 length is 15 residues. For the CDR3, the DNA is TGCGCCAGCAGTGAAAATGGTCCCGGGAAAACTGAAGCTTTCTTT. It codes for CASSENGPGKTEAFF.

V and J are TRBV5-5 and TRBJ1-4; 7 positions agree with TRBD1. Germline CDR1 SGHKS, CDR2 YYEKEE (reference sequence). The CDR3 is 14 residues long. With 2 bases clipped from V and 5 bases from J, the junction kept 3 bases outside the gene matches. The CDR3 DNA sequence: TGTGCCAGCAGCTTTGTGACAGGGAATGAAAAACTGTTTTTT. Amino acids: CASSFVTGNEKLFF.

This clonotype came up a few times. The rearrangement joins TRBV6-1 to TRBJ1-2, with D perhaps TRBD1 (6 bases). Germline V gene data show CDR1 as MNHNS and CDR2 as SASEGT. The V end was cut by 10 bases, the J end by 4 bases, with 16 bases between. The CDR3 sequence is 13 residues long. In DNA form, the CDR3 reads TGTGCCACCCGCAGGGAGGACAGCTATGGCTACACCTTC. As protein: CATRREDSYGYTF.

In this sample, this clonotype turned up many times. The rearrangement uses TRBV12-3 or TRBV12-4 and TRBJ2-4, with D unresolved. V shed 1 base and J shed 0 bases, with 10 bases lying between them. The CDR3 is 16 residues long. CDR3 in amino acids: CASSLGLILAKNIQYF. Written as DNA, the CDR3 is TGTGCCAGCAGTTTAGGGCTGATACTAGCCAAAAACATTCAGTACTTC.

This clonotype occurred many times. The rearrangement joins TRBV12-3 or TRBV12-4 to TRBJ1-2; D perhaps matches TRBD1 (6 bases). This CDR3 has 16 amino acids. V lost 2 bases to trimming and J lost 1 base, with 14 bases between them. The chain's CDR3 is CASSLRQGNFNYGYTF. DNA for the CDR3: TGTGCCAGCAGTTTACGGCAGGGGAATTTTAACTATGGCTACACCTTC.

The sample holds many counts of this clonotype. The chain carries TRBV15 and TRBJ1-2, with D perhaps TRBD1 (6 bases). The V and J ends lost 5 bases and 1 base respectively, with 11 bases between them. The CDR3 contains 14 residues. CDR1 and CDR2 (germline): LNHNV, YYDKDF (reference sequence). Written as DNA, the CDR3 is TGTGCCACCAGCCCAGGACAGAATAACTATGGCTACACCTTC. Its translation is CATSPGQNNYGYTF. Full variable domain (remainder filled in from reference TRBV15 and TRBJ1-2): DAMVIQNPRYQVTQFGKPVTLSCSQTLNHNVMYWYQQKSSQAPKLLFHYYDKDFNNEADTPDNFQSRRPNTSFCFLDIRSPGLGDTAMYLCATSPGQNNYGYTFGSGTRLTVV.

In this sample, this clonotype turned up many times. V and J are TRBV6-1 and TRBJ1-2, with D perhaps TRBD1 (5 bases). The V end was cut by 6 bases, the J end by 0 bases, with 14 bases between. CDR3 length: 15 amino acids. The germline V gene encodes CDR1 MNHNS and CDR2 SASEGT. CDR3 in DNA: TGTGCCAGCAGCCGTGGGACGGTTGCTAACTATGGCTACACCTTC. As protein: CASSRGTVANYGYTF.

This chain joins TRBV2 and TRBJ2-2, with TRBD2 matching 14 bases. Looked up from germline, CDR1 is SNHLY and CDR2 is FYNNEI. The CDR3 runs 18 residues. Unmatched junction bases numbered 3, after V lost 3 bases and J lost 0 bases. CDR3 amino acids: CASSEGTSGRTNTGELFF. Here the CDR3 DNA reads TGTGCCAGCAGTGAGGGGACTAGCGGGAGAACGAACACCGGGGAGCTGTTTTTT.

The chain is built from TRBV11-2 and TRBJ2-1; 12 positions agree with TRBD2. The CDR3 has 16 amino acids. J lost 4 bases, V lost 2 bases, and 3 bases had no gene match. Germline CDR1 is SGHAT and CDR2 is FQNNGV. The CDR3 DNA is TGTGCCAGCAGCTTAAGTCTAGCGGGAGGGTACAATGAGCAGTTCTTC. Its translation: CASSLSLAGGYNEQFF. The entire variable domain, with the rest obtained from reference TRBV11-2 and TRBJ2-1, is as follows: EAGVAQSPRYKIIEKRQSVAFWCNPISGHATLYWYQQILGQGPKLLIQFQNNGVVDDSQLPKDRFSAERLKGVDSTLKIQPAKLEDSAVYLCASSLSLAGGYNEQFFGPGTRLTVL.

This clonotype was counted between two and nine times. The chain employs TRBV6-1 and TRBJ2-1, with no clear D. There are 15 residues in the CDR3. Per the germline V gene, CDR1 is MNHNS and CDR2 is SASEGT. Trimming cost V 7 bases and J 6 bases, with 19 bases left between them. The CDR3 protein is CASIATDPSINEQFF. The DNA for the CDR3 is TGTGCCAGCATCGCAACGGACCCTTCTATCAATGAGCAGTTCTTC.

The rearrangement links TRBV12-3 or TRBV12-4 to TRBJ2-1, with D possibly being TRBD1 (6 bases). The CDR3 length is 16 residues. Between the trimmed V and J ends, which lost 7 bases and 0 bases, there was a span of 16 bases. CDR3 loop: CASKRGTTSSYNEQFF. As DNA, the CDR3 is TGTGCCAGCAAGAGAGGGACAACTAGCTCCTACAATGAGCAGTTCTTC.

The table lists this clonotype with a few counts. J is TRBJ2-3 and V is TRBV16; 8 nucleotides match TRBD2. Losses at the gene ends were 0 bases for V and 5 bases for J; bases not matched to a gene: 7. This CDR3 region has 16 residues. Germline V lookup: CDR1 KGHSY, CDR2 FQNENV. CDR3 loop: CASSQSGTSFGDTQYF. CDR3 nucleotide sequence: TGTGCCAGCAGCCAATCCGGGACTAGTTTTGGAGATACGCAGTATTTT.

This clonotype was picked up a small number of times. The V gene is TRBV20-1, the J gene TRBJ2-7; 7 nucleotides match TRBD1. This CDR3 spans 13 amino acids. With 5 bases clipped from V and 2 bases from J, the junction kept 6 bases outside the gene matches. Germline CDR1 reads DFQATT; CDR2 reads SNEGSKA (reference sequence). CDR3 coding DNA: TGCAGTGCTTCCCAGGGGGTCACCTACGAGCAGTACGTC. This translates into CSASQGVTYEQYV.

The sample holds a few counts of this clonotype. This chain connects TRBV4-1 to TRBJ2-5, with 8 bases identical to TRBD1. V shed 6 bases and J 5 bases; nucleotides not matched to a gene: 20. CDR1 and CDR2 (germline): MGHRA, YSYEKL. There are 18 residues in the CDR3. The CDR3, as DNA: TGCGCCAGCAGGCCCCTTGTAGGACAGGGTTATCCGGCGGAGACCCAGTACTTC. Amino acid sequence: CASRPLVGQGYPAETQYF.

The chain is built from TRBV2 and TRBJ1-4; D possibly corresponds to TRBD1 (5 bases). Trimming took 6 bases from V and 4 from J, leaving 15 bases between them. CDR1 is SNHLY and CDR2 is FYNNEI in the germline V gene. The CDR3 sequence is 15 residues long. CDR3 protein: CASRGGSWNNEKLFF. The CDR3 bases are TGTGCCAGCAGGGGGGGAAGTTGGAATAATGAAAAACTGTTTTTT. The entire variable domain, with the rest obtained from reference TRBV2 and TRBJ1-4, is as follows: EPEVTQTPSHQVTQMGQEVILRCVPISNHLYFYWYRQILGQKVEFLVSFYNNEISEKSEIFDDQFSVERPDGSNFTLKIRSTKLEDSAMYFCASRGGSWNNEKLFFGSGTQLSVL.

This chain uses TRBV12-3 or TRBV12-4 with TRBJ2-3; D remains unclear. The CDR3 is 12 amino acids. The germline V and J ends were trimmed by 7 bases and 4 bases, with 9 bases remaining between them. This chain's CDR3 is CASTTAPDTQYF. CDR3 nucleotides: TGTGCCAGCACCACAGCGCCAGATACGCAGTATTTT.

The CDR3 nucleotides are TGCAGCGTTGAGCGGAGCACCGGCACAGATACGCAGTATTTT. Its translation is CSVERSTGTDTQYF. The chain is built from TRBV29-1 and TRBJ2-3; D is unresolved. V lost 3 bases, J lost 1 base, and 11 bases lay in between. The V gene's germline CDR1 is SQVTM and CDR2 ANQGSEA. This CDR3 is 14 amino acids long.

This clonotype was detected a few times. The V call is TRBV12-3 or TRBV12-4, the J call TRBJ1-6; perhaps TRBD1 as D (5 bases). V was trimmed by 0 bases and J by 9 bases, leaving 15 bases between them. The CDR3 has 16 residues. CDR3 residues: CASSLAGPHLGSPLHF. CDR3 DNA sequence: TGTGCCAGCAGTTTAGCGGGACCCCACCTCGGTTCACCCCTCCACTTT.

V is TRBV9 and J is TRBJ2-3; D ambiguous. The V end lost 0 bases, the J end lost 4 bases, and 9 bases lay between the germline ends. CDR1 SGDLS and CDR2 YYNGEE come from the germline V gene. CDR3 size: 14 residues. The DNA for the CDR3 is TGTGCCAGCAGCGTAGACCTTGCCTCAGATACGCAGTATTTT. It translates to CASSVDLASDTQYF. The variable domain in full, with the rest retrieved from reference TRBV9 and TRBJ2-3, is DSGVTQTPKHLITATGQRVTLRCSPRSGDLSVYWYQQSLDQGLQFLIQYYNGEERAKGNILERFSAQQFPDLHSELNLSSLELGDSALYFCASSVDLASDTQYFGPGTRLTVL.

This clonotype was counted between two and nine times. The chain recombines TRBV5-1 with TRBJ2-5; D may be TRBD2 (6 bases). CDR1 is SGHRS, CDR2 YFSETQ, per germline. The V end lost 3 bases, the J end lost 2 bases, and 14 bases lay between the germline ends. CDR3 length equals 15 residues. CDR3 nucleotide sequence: TGCGCCAGCAGCTCGACCGGGAGCCGACAAGAGACCCAGTACTTC. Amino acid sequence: CASSSTGSRQETQYF.